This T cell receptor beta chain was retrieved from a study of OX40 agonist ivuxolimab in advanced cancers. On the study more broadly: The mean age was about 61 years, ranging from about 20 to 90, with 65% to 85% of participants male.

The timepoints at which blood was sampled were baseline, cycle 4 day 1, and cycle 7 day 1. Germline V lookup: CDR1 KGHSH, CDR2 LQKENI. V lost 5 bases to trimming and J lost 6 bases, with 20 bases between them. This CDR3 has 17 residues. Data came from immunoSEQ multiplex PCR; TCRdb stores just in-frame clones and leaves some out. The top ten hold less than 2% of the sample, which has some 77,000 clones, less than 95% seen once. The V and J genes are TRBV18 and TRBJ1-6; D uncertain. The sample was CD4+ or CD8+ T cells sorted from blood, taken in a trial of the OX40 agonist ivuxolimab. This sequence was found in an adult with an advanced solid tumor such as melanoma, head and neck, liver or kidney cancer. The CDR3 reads CASSSSLPSGPNSPLHF. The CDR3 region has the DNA TGTGCCAGCTCATCGAGCCTCCCTTCAGGACCTAATTCACCCCTCCACTTT.